This TCR beta chain was obtained from a study of blood T cell repertoires in COVID-19. Cohort placement rested on clinical history that participants reported themselves. As originally analysed: By means of reference gene primer amplification, nucleated cell counts were estimated. Generated by immunoSEQ multiplex PCR, the TCRdb table keeps only in-frame clones and is missing some. V and J calls and clone size are copied from that table; D and trimming were computed from the DNA. The table lists roughly 430,000 clones, approximately 88% of them singletons. The sequence was obtained from a middle-aged woman with acute COVID-19. Sequencing was performed on PBMCs or T cells enriched from blood (not recorded which).

The CDR3 sequence is CASSRNPGTSGGTQYF. The CDR3 DNA is TGTGCCAGCAGCCGGAACCCCGGGACTAGCGGGGGGACGCAGTATTTT. J is TRBJ2-3 and V is TRBV3-1 (or the pseudogene TRBV3-2); 15 bases fit TRBD2. CDR3 length: 16 amino acids. Germline values: CDR1 LGHDT, CDR2 YNNKEL (reference sequence). V was pared by 4 bases and J by 9 bases, with 8 bases of the junction left unmatched.